Below are 19 T cell receptor beta chains sequenced from a single sample in a study of blood T cell repertoires in COVID-19. Some clones are missing from TCRdb's copy, which holds only in-frame ones; the method was immunoSEQ multiplex PCR. The sample yields roughly 140,000 clones, more than 75% seen once. The sequenced material came from PBMCs or T cells enriched from blood (not recorded which). The receptors come from a woman aged 25 to 45 with acute COVID-19.

This clone was recorded once. J is TRBJ2-1 and V is TRBV14, with a weak D call TRBD2 (6 bases). V lost 5 bases to trimming and J lost 1 base, with 21 bases between them. This CDR3 region has 18 residues. Germline assignment: CDR1 SGHDN and CDR2 FVKESK. The CDR3 region is CASSSASWWEVSYNEQFF. The DNA of the CDR3 is TGTGCCAGCAGCAGCGCTAGCTGGTGGGAGGTTTCCTACAATGAGCAGTTCTTC. Filled out from reference TRBV14 and TRBJ2-1, the complete variable domain reads EAGVTQFPSHSVIEKGQTVTLRCDPISGHDNLYWYRRVMGKEIKFLLHFVKESKQDESGMPNNRFLAERTGGTYSTLKVQPAELEDSGVYFCASSSASWWEVSYNEQFFGPGTRLTVL.

This chain links TRBV4-2 with TRBJ1-1; D is unclear. This CDR3 comprises 15 residues. CDR1 LGHNA and CDR2 YNFKEQ come from the germline V gene. Trimming stripped 4 bases from V and 1 base from J, with 13 bases between. This CDR3 reads CASSPKEGANTEAFF. Here the CDR3 DNA reads TGTGCCAGCAGCCCAAAAGAGGGCGCGAACACTGAAGCTTTCTTT.

This chain uses TRBV7-9 with TRBJ1-4; maybe TRBD1 (6 bases). The V gene lost 2 bases and the J gene lost 8 bases, with 15 bases spanning the gap. This CDR3 has 15 amino acids. Germline V lookup: CDR1 SEHNR, CDR2 FQNEAQ (reference sequence). The CDR3 region is CASSLQTGIGEKLFF. DNA of the CDR3: TGTGCCAGCAGCTTACAGACAGGCATTGGGGAAAAACTGTTTTTT.

The CDR3 reads CAISGAGSGVNEQFF. The CDR3 DNA is TGTGCCATCAGTGGGGCGGGGAGCGGGGTTAATGAGCAGTTCTTC. The chain links TRBV10-3 to TRBJ2-1, with 7 positions matching TRBD2. The germline V gene has CDR1 ENHRY and CDR2 SYGVKD. This CDR3 contains 15 residues. The V and J ends lost 4 bases and 7 bases, in that order; junction bases with no gene match: 10.

This clone appeared many times. This chain links TRBV29-1 with TRBJ2-7, with 8 bases identical to TRBD1. The CDR3 contains 13 residues. V lost 6 bases, J lost 5 bases, and 9 bases stayed unmatched. The germline gives CDR1 SQVTM, CDR2 ANQGSEA. The CDR3 DNA is TGCAGCGTAAAACAGGGGGTTGCGGACGAGCAGTACTTC. As protein: CSVKQGVADEQYF.

V usage is TRBV29-1 and J usage is TRBJ1-1, with 7 bases fitting TRBD1. Germline CDR1 and CDR2: SQVTM and ANQGSEA. CDR3 length: 12 amino acids. Losses at the gene ends were 6 bases for V and 3 bases for J; bases not matched to a gene: 4. Here the CDR3 reads CSVPGGHTEAFF. For the CDR3, the DNA is TGCAGCGTCCCAGGGGGGCACACTGAAGCTTTCTTT.

This clone was seen only once. The chain employs TRBV27 and TRBJ1-1; 8 bases map to TRBD1. The CDR3 has 15 amino acids. The junction had 7 bases not matched to a gene; V was cut back by 2 bases and J by 5 bases. CDR1 is MNHEY and CDR2 is SMNVEV in the germline V gene (reference sequence). The chain's CDR3 is CASSLQGAGWTEAFF. CDR3 sequence (DNA): TGTGCCAGCAGTTTACAGGGGGCGGGTTGGACTGAAGCTTTCTTT.

This chain uses TRBV6-2 or TRBV6-3 with TRBJ2-2, with TRBD2 matching 9 bases. The V gene end was trimmed by 5 bases and the J gene end by 1 base; junction bases not matched to a gene: 8. CDR3 length equals 17 residues. Germline CDR1 and CDR2: MNHEY and SVGEGT. This chain's CDR3 is CASSKPVLAGNTGELFF. CDR3 coding DNA: TGTGCCAGCAGTAAACCGGTACTAGCGGGGAACACCGGGGAGCTGTTTTTT.

This clone was seen only once. The genes are TRBV7-9 and TRBJ2-1; D call uncertain. From germline, CDR1 is SEHNR and CDR2 FQNEAQ (reference sequence). Trimming removed 1 base at V and 9 bases at J, with 4 bases between. CDR3 length: 11 amino acids. CDR3 in DNA: TGTGCCAGCAGCTTAGGTAGTGAGCAGTTCTTC. Amino acid sequence: CASSLGSEQFF.

The chain carries TRBV12-3 or TRBV12-4 and TRBJ2-7, with D possibly TRBD2 on 5 matching bases. The CDR3 runs 13 residues. V lost 2 bases, J lost 2 bases, and 7 bases lay in between. CDR3 residues: CASSLRGAYEQYF. The CDR3 region has the DNA TGTGCCAGCAGTTTACGGGGAGCCTACGAGCAGTACTTC.

The chain recombines TRBV15 with TRBJ1-5, with D uncertain. The germline V gene encodes CDR1 LNHNV and CDR2 YYDKDF (reference sequence). The CDR3 contains 14 residues. V lost 0 bases to trimming and J lost 2 bases, with 5 bases between them. CDR3 coding DNA: TGTGCCACCAGCAGAGATATCCGCAATCAGCCCCAGCATTTT. Translated, it gives CATSRDIRNQPQHF. Full variable domain (rest looked up from reference TRBV15 and TRBJ1-5): DAMVIQNPRYQVTQFGKPVTLSCSQTLNHNVMYWYQQKSSQAPKLLFHYYDKDFNNEADTPDNFQSRRPNTSFCFLDIRSPGLGDTAMYLCATSRDIRNQPQHFGDGTRLSIL.

The chain is built from TRBV6-1 and TRBJ2-7; D uncertain. Trimming stripped 2 bases from V and 2 bases from J, with 10 bases between. This CDR3 has 14 amino acids. Germline V lookup: CDR1 MNHNS, CDR2 SASEGT. DNA for the CDR3: TGTGCCAGCAGTGAATACTCCGACACCTACGAGCAGTACTTC. It specifies CASSEYSDTYEQYF.

V and J are TRBV28 and TRBJ1-5; TRBD1 aligns across 7 bases. The CDR3 has 15 amino acids. CDR1 and CDR2 (germline): MDHEN, SYDVKM. Losses at the gene ends were 3 bases for V and 3 bases for J; bases not matched to a gene: 5. The CDR3 loop reads CASSLLGGNNQPQHF. The CDR3 nucleotides read TGTGCCAGCAGTTTGCTAGGGGGCAACAATCAGCCCCAGCATTTT.

This clone was found once. The chain recombines TRBV30 with TRBJ2-7; 9 bases map to TRBD1. This CDR3 is 13 amino acids long. V shed 2 bases, J shed 4 bases, and the junction held 3 bases outside the gene matches. The germline V gene has CDR1 GTSNPN and CDR2 SVGIG (reference sequence). The CDR3 region is CAWSPGTGYEQYF. CDR3 sequence (DNA): TGTGCCTGGAGTCCCGGGACAGGGTACGAGCAGTACTTC.

The rearrangement joins TRBV30 to TRBJ1-2; tentatively, D is TRBD1 (5 bases). There are 13 residues in the CDR3. Trimming removed 8 bases from V and 5 bases from J, with 18 bases in between. The germline V gene has CDR1 GTSNPN and CDR2 SVGIG (reference sequence). The CDR3 DNA is TGTGCCCAAAAGGGGCAGGAAGGTTATGGCTACACCTTC. Amino acid sequence: CAQKGQEGYGYTF.

Only a few counts were recorded for this clone. The chain links TRBV19 to TRBJ2-7, with D possibly matching TRBD1 (6 bases). The CDR3 consists of 14 residues. Trimming removed 4 bases at V and 4 bases at J, with 14 bases between. CDR1 LNHDA and CDR2 SQIVND come from the germline V gene (reference sequence). The CDR3 protein is CASSTSLDSYEQYF. Here the CDR3 DNA reads TGTGCCAGTAGTACTTCACTGGACAGTTACGAGCAGTACTTC.

The chain is built from TRBV19 and TRBJ1-5; no definite D call. Germline CDR1 and CDR2: LNHDA and SQIVND (reference sequence). The CDR3 covers 17 residues. V was cut by 2 bases and J by 0 bases, with 14 bases left in between. In DNA form, the CDR3 reads TGTGCCAGTAGTATATTAGGAGGCGTTTATAGCAATCAGCCCCAGCATTTT. Its translation: CASSILGGVYSNQPQHF. Complete variable domain (other parts from reference TRBV19 and TRBJ1-5): DGGITQSPKYLFRKEGQNVTLSCEQNLNHDAMYWYRQDPGQGLRLIYYSQIVNDFQKGDIAEGYSVSREKKESFPLTVTSAQKNPTAFYLCASSILGGVYSNQPQHFGDGTRLSIL.

The rearrangement uses TRBV2 and TRBJ1-5, with a weak D call TRBD1 (6 bases). Trimming left V 4 bases short and J 6 bases short, with 7 bases between. Germline V CDR1 and CDR2: SNHLY, FYNNEI. The CDR3 loop spans 12 amino acids. The CDR3 DNA follows: TGTGCCAGCAGTGGACAGGTTCAGCCCCAGCATTTT. It encodes CASSGQVQPQHF.

This clone was picked up one time. V usage is TRBV4-3 and J usage is TRBJ2-3; 10 nucleotides align to TRBD2. Per the germline V gene, CDR1 is LGHNA and CDR2 is YSLEER. V lost 0 bases, J lost 3 bases, and 3 bases stayed unmatched. CDR3 length equals 16 residues. The CDR3 region has the DNA TGCGCCAGCAGCCAAGACCTAGCGGGGGCGACAGATACGCAGTATTTT. As protein: CASSQDLAGATDTQYF.